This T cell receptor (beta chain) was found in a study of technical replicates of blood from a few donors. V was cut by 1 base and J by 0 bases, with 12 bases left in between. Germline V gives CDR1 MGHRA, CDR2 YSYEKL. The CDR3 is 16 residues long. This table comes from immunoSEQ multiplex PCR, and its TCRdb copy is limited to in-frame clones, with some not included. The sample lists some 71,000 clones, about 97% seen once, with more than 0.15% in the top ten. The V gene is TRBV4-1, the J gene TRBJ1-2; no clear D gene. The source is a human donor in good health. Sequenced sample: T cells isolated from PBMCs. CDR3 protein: CASSQATASTNYGYTF. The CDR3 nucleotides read TGCGCCAGCAGCCAAGCTACCGCATCTACTAACTATGGCTACACCTTC.